This is a list of T cell receptor beta chains from one sample in a study of spatial heterogeneity in lung cancer. TCRdb analysed the 5' RACE reads with MiXCR anew, one entry per CDR3 protein. Among about 26,000 distinct CDR3 sequences listed, 13% were seen once. Material: PBMCs, obtained at surgery. These receptors all come from a female donor with early-stage non-small cell lung cancer. CDR3s include the opening cysteine and the closing phenylalanine or tryptophan. D genes are given only for firm matches. Clone size is shown for a subset of rows, as once, few, many or a class of expanded clone.

-,TRBJ2-7,many,TRBV10-3,CAISESTRLVRYF,TGTGCCATCAGTGAGTCGACTCGCCTCGTTCGGTACTTC
-,TRBJ2-7,few,TRBV15,CATSRVQGRAEQYF,TGTGCCACCAGCAGAGTGCAGGGTCGGGCTGAGCAGTACTTC
-,TRBJ2-2,many,TRBV6-6,CASSYAEGELFF,TGTGCCAGCAGTTACGCGGAGGGGGAGCTGTTTTTT
TRBD1,TRBJ2-2,many,TRBV29-1,CSARTGAGELFF,TGCAGCGCCCGGACAGGGGCCGGGGAGCTGTTTTTT
TRBD2,TRBJ2-7,-,TRBV4-2,CASSQVRLAGVGEQYF,TGTGCCAGCAGCCAAGTAAGACTAGCGGGAGTAGGCGAGCAGTACTTC
-,TRBJ2-1,few,TRBV29-1,CSVQGTYNEQFF,TGCAGCGTCCAGGGAACCTACAATGAGCAGTTCTTC
-,TRBJ2-3,many,TRBV2,CASDGGGTDTQYF,TGTGCCAGCGATGGCGGGGGCACAGATACGCAGTATTTT
TRBD1,TRBJ1-6,many,TRBV27,CASRKISTGRNSPLHF,TGTGCCAGCAGGAAAATCTCGACAGGGCGTAATTCACCCCTCCACTTT
-,TRBJ2-5,many,TRBV6-6,CASRPASSQETQYF,TGTGCCAGCAGGCCGGCTAGTTCCCAAGAGACCCAGTACTTC
-,TRBJ2-4,many,TRBV27,CASRTLHALPKNIQYF,TGTGCCAGCAGAACCCTTCACGCGCTTCCCAAAAACATTCAGTACTTC
-,TRBJ2-1,-,TRBV28,CASSSRLGDEQFF,TGTGCCAGCAGCTCGCGGTTGGGGGATGAGCAGTTCTTC
-,TRBJ2-5,many,TRBV30,CAWSITGTGYF,TGTGCCTGGAGTATAACCGGGACTGGTTACTTC
-,TRBJ2-6,-,TRBV5-1,CASSLDTLSSSGANVLTF,TGCGCCAGCAGCTTGGATACGTTATCCTCCTCTGGGGCCAACGTCCTGACTTTC
TRBD1,TRBJ2-1,few,TRBV7-2,CASSLAGRGQGNNEQFF,TGTGCCAGCAGCTTAGCGGGTAGGGGACAGGGGAACAATGAGCAGTTCTTC
TRBD2,TRBJ2-1,-,TRBV5-1,CASSILAGTNYNEQFF,TGCGCCAGCAGCATACTAGCGGGGACAAACTACAATGAGCAGTTCTTC
TRBD1,TRBJ2-1,many,TRBV9,CASSVGRGNNEQFF,TGTGCCAGCAGCGTAGGCAGGGGGAACAATGAGCAGTTCTTC
-,TRBJ2-2,few,TRBV12-5,CASGSTNGTEYLANTGELFF,TGTGCTAGTGGTTCCACCAACGGGACTGAGTACCTCGCGAACACCGGGGAGCTGTTTTTT
-,TRBJ2-3,many,TRBV4-3,CASSQLMVRAADTQYF,TGCGCCAGCAGCCAACTAATGGTCAGGGCGGCAGATACGCAGTATTTT
-,TRBJ1-2,-,TRBV27,CASSPVGGWDGYTF,TGTGCCAGCAGTCCCGTGGGGGGCTGGGATGGCTACACCTTC
TRBD2,TRBJ2-5,many,TRBV10-3,CAISEALSGAQETQYF,TGTGCCATCAGTGAGGCCTTGAGCGGGGCCCAAGAGACCCAGTACTTC
TRBD1,TRBJ1-4,many,TRBV25-1,CASSDRDRGPTNEKLFF,TGTGCCAGCAGCGACCGGGACAGGGGGCCTACTAATGAAAAACTGTTTTTT
-,TRBJ1-2,-,TRBV6-6,CASSYESTFWGYTF,TGTGCCAGCAGTTACGAATCTACGTTCTGGGGCTACACCTTC
-,TRBJ2-4,many,TRBV5-1,CASSLGQTKNIQYF,TGCGCCAGCAGCTTGGGACAGACCAAAAACATTCAGTACTTC
-,TRBJ2-7,few,TRBV2,CASKSGEHYEQYF,TGTGCCAGCAAGTCAGGGGAACACTACGAGCAGTACTTC
-,TRBJ2-3,many,TRBV5-1,CASSLVGSSTDTQYF,TGCGCCAGCAGCTTGGTGGGGTCTAGCACAGATACGCAGTATTTT
-,TRBJ2-1,many,TRBV19,CASRKGNSYNEQFF,TGTGCCAGTAGAAAAGGGAACTCCTACAATGAGCAGTTCTTC